The 2 T cell receptor beta chains presented below share a single source sample, sequenced in a study of regulatory T cells in long-lasting Graves disease. Both iRepertoire HTBI primers and Arm-PCR of CDR3 regions were used to build the TCR beta libraries. One entry per CDR3 protein results from TCRdb running MiXCR on the multiplex PCR reads. The profile shows just over 600,000 distinct CDR3 sequences, approximately 15% of them singletons. Time point denoted: newly diagnosed GD, antithyroid drugs for less than 3 months. TCR sequences were obtained from RNA taken from PBMCs. The sample also formed part of further work on T cells in Graves' hyperthyroidism and ophthalmopathy.

The sample here was peripheral blood mononuclear cells (PBMCs), taken at new diagnosis, from a patient treated with antithyroid drugs. These TCRs come from a woman in her twenties or thirties with Graves disease.

The table lists this clonotype with many counts. V gene TRBV27 combines with J gene TRBJ1-6; no reliable D call. The CDR3 contains 14 residues. CDR1 is MNHEY and CDR2 is SMNVEV in the germline V gene (reference sequence). V lost 6 bases and J lost 6, with 12 bases in between. The CDR3 DNA sequence: TGTGCCAGCAGCAAAAATCGGGGTAATTCACCCCTCCACTTT. As protein: CASSKNRGNSPLHF.

This clonotype showed up many times. V usage is TRBV7-9 and J usage is TRBJ2-7; unclear D gene. Between the trimmed V and J ends, which lost 4 bases and 7 bases, there was a span of 8 bases. From germline, CDR1 is SEHNR and CDR2 FQNEAQ (reference sequence). CDR3 length equals 11 residues. CDR3 loop: CASSYTSEQYF. For the CDR3, the DNA is TGTGCCAGCAGCTACACATCGGAGCAGTACTTC.